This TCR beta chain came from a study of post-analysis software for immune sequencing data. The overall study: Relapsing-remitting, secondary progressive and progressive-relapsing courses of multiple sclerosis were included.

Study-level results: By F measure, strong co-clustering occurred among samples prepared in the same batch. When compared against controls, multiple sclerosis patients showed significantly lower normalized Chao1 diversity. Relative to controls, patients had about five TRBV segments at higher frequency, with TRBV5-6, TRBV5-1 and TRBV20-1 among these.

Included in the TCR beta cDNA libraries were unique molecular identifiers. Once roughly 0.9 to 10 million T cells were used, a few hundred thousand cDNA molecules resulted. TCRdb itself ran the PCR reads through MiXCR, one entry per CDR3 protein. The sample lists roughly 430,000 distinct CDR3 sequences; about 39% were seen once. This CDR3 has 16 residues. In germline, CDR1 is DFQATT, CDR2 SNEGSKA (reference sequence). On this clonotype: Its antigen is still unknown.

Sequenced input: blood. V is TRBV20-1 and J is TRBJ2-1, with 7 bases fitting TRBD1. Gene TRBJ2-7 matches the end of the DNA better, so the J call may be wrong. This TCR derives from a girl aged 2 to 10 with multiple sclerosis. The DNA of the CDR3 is TGCAGTGGAAGCCACAGGACAGGACATTTATCCTACGAGCAGTACTTC. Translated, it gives CSGSHRTGHLSYEQYF.